This T cell receptor beta chain stems from a study of blood T cell repertoires in COVID-19. Study-level information: Acute and convalescent COVID-19 specimens originated in the United States, Italy and Spain.

Deletions cut 6 bases from V and 0 bases from J, with 12 bases between. The CDR3 has 15 amino acids. Looked up from germline, CDR1 is SGHTA and CDR2 is FQGNSA. The table came from immunoSEQ multiplex PCR; TCRdb's copy has only in-frame clones and leaves some out. The data show around 330,000 clones, less than 85% seen once. This rearrangement joins TRBV7-2 to TRBJ2-4; the D is unclear. Sequenced material: PBMCs or T cells enriched from blood (not recorded which). The TCR was taken from a woman aged 25-40 years who had been exposed to COVID-19. The CDR3 region is CASSPTRSAKNIQYF. Here the CDR3 DNA reads TGTGCCAGCAGTCCCACCAGATCAGCCAAAAACATTCAGTACTTC.